This TCR beta chain was retrieved from a study of blood T cells in healthy people across ages (dated by TCRdb to between 2014 and 2016). Study-wide context: In model experiments, template switching captured about one uniquely barcoded TCR beta cDNA molecule for every two T cells. The study measured age-related changes in TCR beta repertoire diversity using deep sequencing normalized with unique cDNA molecular identifiers. Four age groups were formed from the donors: young (average 16 years), middle-aged (roughly 38), aged (about 62) and long-lived (approximately 78). Using the same blood draw, the study looked at two additional independent replicas of 1 million unique cDNA reads for two donors, one aged 18 to 30 and the other aged 80 or older.

The table lists this clonotype with a few counts. Its antigen has not been determined. No much larger clone is present one base from it, and per-base qualities are unavailable. The germline V gene (reference sequence) specifies DFQATT as CDR1 and SNEGSKA as CDR2. Trimming at the junction amounts to 1 base on V and 0 bases on J, and the germline ends lie 7 bases apart. The CDR3 has 14 amino acids, counting the end cysteine and phenylalanine. Left in the record is the CDR3 DNA by itself, 42 bases read in frame from the first base. The donors were roughly 39 Caucasian individuals from Russia, aged 6 to 90 years, who were systemically healthy. Ten milliliters of peripheral blood were drawn from each donor into EDTA-treated Vacutainer tubes. PBMCs were isolated by Ficoll-Paque density-gradient centrifugation, with at least 7 million obtained per sample. Total RNA, at least 6 micrograms per sample, was extracted from PBMCs with Trizol reagent. For every donor, an aliquot of PBMCs went through flow cytometry to measure the percentages of naive CD45RAhigh/CD27high T cells.

The library was generated by 5' RACE. Instrument used: Illumina HiSeq 2500. A second PCR of about 6 to 11 cycles was run with a J-beta primer mix and a sample-barcoded 5' primer. Each TCR beta cDNA molecule received a unique molecular identifier from a template-switch 5' adaptor carrying 12 random nucleotides. Each sample yielded at least 3 million CDR3-containing paired-end reads. First-strand cDNA was synthesized from all RNA with the Mint cDNA synthesis kit, primed by a TRBC-specific oligonucleotide. After uracil-DNA glycosylase treatment, a first 18-cycle PCR used universal primers M1SS and BC2_uni_R on all cDNA. Regarding the original processing steps: Each sample was normalized by randomly selecting 1 million high-quality reads, each carrying a distinct molecular identifier. Instead of being binned into consensus sequences, reads that shared molecular identifiers were thrown out. CDR3 identification, clonotype clustering and error correction used MiTCR with a Q25 quality threshold and the strictest error-elimination algorithm. A nonparametric unseen species model using Euler transformation provided a lower-bound estimate of total TCR beta diversity. The raw public data were reprocessed by TCRdb itself: fastp quality trimming at Q25, MiXCR clonotype calling, in-frame beta chains only. Entries are consolidated by CDR3 protein sequence, retaining the most common genes and DNA. Clone size and V and J calls follow TCRdb, not the original study. The sample table lists over 500,000 distinct CDR3 sequences, about 29% of them with a count of one. The ten largest clones capture approximately 3.6% of the sample.

Overall results and qualifications from the work: Since profiling was done on bulk unsorted PBMCs, naive and antigen-experienced compartments could not be conclusively compared. Total diversity estimates from one million sequenced T cells were considered lower bounds and underestimates. Compared with the aged group, the long-lived group had more naive CD4+ T cells, fewer expanded clones and increased TCR diversity, a pattern suggesting age selection. There was a strong correlation between observed TCR beta diversity and the percentage of naive T cells measured by flow cytometry. As age increased, observed TCR beta diversity per million T cells dropped in a roughly linear way, and a significant reduction was already evident by age around 41. The CMV infection status of donors was not known, potentially confounding age-related changes in expanded clonotypes.

These data also featured in a second study, about T cells of mothers and their children. According to the second study: Nine systemically healthy Caucasian individuals, comprising three mothers and their six children, were included as donors. cDNA synthesis consumed the entire amount of extracted RNA, loaded at roughly 1.5 ug RNA in each 15 ul reaction. Sample barcodes and 2-4 random nucleotides were added via the M1S primer in the second PCR. Over 9 million TCR beta CDR3 reads were obtained for each mother, and about 3 million reads were obtained for each child. TCR recombination output is similarly shaped by thymic selection in related and unrelated pairs, with a minor effect exerted by inherited differences. Normalized repertoire overlap was always found to be slightly, but never significantly, higher in related mother-child pairs than in unrelated mother-child pairs. No persistent microchimeric T cell clones were detected, at a sensitivity of roughly 96 clones per million clonotypes. To look for features that set related mother-child pairs apart from unrelated individuals, the researchers ran deep NGS to compare the TCR beta repertoires of mothers and children. Mothers averaged around 43 +/- 4 years of age and children averaged around 11 +/- 4 years. After adapter ligation was performed with NEBNext reagents, the libraries were sequenced on an Illumina HiSeq 2000 with 100+100 nt paired-end reads. Mother and child libraries were prepared a month apart and sequenced in separate runs to prevent cross-contamination. Between roughly 500,000 and 2,000,000 distinct TCR beta clonotypes were identified per donor. Naive TCR beta clonotypes were estimated from low-frequency clonotypes matched to each donor's FACS-determined naive share, without sorting.

In this chain, TRBV20-1 is recombined with TRBJ1-3; the D gene assignment is ambiguous. Sequencing input: blood. This clonotype originated in a boy aged 2 to 10 in good health. The DNA is as follows: TGCAGTGCTAGAGTGGCCAGCTCTGGAAACACCATATATTTT. It encodes CSARVASSGNTIYF.